This TCR beta chain came from a study of CD8+ T cells in alopecia areata. Treatment reported: oral pan-JAK inhibitor, 5-10 mg twice daily. RNA was extracted and reverse transcribed into cDNA as the sequencing template. Libraries were prepared by immunoSEQ multiplex PCR; TCRdb keeps only in-frame clonotypes and omits some of them. This table has 150,000 to 200,000 clones, around three fifths appearing once. Sequenced here: CD4+ T cells sorted from blood, sampled at week 4, from a patient treated with tofacitinib. The clonotype originates from a human donor with alopecia areata.

CDR3 protein: CSTGGQGERNYGYTF. CDR3 DNA sequence: TGCAGCACCGGAGGACAGGGGGAAAGGAACTATGGCTACACCTTC. V usage is TRBV29-1 and J usage is TRBJ1-2; 10 bases fit TRBD1. Germline V gives CDR1 SQVTM, CDR2 ANQGSEA. This CDR3 region has 15 residues. The V segment lost 8 bases and the J segment 2 bases; nucleotides outside the gene matches: 11.